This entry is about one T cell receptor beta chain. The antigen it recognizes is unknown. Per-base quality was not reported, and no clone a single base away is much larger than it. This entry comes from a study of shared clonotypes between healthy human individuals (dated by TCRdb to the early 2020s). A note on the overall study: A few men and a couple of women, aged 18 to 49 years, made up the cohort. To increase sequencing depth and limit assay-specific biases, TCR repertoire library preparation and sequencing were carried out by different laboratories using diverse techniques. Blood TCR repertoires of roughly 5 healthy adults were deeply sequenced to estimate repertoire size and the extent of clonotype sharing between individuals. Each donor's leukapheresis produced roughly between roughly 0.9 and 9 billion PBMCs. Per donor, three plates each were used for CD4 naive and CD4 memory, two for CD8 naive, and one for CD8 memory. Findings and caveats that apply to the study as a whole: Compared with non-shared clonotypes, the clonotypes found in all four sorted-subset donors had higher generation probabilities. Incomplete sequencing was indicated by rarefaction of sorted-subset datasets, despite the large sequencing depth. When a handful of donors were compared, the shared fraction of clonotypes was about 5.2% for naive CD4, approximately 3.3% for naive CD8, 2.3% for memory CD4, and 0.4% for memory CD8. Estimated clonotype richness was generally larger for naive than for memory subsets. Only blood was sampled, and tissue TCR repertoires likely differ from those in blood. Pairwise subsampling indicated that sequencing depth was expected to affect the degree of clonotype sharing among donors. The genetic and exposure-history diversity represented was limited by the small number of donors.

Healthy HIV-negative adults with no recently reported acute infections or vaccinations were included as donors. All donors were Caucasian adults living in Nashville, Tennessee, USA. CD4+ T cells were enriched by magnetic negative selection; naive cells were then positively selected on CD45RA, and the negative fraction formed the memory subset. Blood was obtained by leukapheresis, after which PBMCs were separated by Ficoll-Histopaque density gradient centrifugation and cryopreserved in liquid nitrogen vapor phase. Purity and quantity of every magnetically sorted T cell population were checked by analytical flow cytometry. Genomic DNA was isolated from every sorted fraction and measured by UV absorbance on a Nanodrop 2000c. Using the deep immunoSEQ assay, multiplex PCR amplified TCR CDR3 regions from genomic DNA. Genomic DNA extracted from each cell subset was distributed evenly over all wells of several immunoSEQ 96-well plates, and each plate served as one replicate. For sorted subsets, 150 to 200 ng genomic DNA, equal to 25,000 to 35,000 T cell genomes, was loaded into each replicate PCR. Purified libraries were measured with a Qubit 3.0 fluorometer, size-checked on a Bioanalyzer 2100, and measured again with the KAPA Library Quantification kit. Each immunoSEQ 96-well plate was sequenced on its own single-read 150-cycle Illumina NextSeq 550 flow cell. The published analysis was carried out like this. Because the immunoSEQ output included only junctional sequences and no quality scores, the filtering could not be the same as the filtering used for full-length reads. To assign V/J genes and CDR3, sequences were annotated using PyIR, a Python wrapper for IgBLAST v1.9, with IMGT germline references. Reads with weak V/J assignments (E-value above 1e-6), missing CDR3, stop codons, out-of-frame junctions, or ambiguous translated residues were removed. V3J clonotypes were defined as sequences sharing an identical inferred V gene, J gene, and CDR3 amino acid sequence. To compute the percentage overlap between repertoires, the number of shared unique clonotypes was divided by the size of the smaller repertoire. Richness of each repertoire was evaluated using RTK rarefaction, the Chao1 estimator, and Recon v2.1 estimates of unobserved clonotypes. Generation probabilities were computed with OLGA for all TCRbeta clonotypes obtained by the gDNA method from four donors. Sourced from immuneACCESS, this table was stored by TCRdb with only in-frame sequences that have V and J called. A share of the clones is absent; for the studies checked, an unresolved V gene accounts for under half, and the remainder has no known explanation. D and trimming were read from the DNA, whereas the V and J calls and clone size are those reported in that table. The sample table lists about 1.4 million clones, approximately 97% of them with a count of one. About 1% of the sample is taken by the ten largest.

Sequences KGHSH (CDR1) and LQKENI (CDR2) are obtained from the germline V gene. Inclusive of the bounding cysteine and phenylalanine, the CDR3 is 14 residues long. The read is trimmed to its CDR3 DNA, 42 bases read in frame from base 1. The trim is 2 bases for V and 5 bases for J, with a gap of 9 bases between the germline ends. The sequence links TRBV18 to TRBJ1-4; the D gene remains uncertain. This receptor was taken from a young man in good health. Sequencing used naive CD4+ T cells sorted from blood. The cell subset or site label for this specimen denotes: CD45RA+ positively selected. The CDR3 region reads CASSPGQENEKLFF. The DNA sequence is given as TGTGCCAGCTCACCAGGCCAGGAGAATGAAAAACTGTTTTTT.